The 16 T cell receptor beta chains given below trace back to one sample, sequenced in a study of early T cells in non-severe SARS-CoV-2 infection (TCRdb year 2021). Preparation of the library involved 5' RACE. The data were produced on a NextSeq 500. TCRdb cleaned the public reads at Q25 with fastp, built clones with MiXCR and kept in-frame beta chains. One record per CDR3 amino acid sequence lists the most common genes and DNA. The sample data list over 45,000 distinct CDR3 sequences, and more than 12% of these were observed just once. Of the sample, roughly 4.3% falls within the top ten clones. The sequencing here drew on whole blood, taken at baseline. The receptor set was obtained from an adult who was a healthcare worker with PCR-confirmed SARS-CoV-2 infection or an uninfected control (not recorded which).

This clonotype was recorded many times. The chain carries TRBV12-3 or TRBV12-4 and TRBJ2-5; D gene ambiguous. V was cut by 6 bases and J by 0 bases, with 8 bases left in between. The CDR3 is 13 residues long. CDR3 nucleotide sequence: TGTGCCAGCAGGAACCGGGACCAAGAGACCCAGTACTTC. It is translated as CASRNRDQETQYF.

The chain links TRBV20-1 to TRBJ1-3; 7 bases match TRBD1. The CDR3 runs to 14 residues. Germline lookup yields CDR1 DFQATT and CDR2 SNEGSKA (reference sequence). Trimming cost V 6 bases and J 4 bases; bases outside gene matches: 9. In DNA, the CDR3 is TGCAGTGCGTCTCAGGGGGAAACCGGAAACACCATATATTTT. Protein product: CSASQGETGNTIYF.

This clonotype was picked up many times. The chain employs TRBV11-2 and TRBJ2-1, with 7 bases aligning to TRBD2. The V and J ends lost 0 bases and 4 bases, in that order; junction bases with no gene match: 6. The CDR3 spans 16 residues. The germline CDR1 and CDR2 sequences are SGHAT and FQNNGV. The CDR3: CASSLDYGRTYNEQFF. The CDR3 nucleotides are TGTGCCAGCAGCTTAGATTACGGGAGGACGTACAATGAGCAGTTCTTC.

This clonotype appeared a few times. The gene calls are TRBV2 and TRBJ2-7; D is possibly TRBD1 or TRBD2 (5 bases each). Germline CDR1 reads SNHLY; CDR2 reads FYNNEI. This CDR3 contains 16 residues. V lost 2 bases, J lost 2 bases, and 16 bases lay in between. Written as DNA, the CDR3 is TGTGCCAGCAGTGAAAAAATCGAGGGGCCCCCCTACGAGCAGTACTTC. It is translated as CASSEKIEGPPYEQYF.

CDR3 DNA: TGTGCCAGCACGGACAGACACACCGGGGAGCTGTTTTTT. This codes for CASTDRHTGELFF. The chain combines TRBV28 with TRBJ2-2; D may be TRBD1 (6 bases). This CDR3 spans 13 amino acids. CDR1 and CDR2 from the germline V gene are MDHEN and SYDVKM. Deletions cut 7 bases from V and 3 bases from J, with 9 bases between.

This clonotype was counted a few times. The chain carries TRBV2 and TRBJ2-7; maybe TRBD2 (6 bases). The CDR3 runs to 12 residues. V lost 5 bases to trimming and J lost 6 bases, with 11 bases between them. Germline-derived CDR1 and CDR2 are SNHLY and FYNNEI. The CDR3 DNA reads as TGTGCCAGCAGTCAATGGGGAGGCGAGCAGTACTTC. Its protein is CASSQWGGEQYF.

This clonotype showed up just a few times. The rearrangement joins TRBV4-1 to TRBJ1-1, with D unclear. The V and J ends lost 3 bases and 0 bases respectively, with 8 bases between them. Germline values: CDR1 MGHRA, CDR2 YSYEKL. There are 14 residues in the CDR3. The CDR3 spells CASSQGIMNTEAFF. The CDR3 bases are TGCGCCAGCAGCCAGGGGATTATGAACACTGAAGCTTTCTTT.

V usage is TRBV5-6 and J usage is TRBJ2-1; D not resolved. The CDR3 totals 14 residues. The V gene's germline CDR1 is SGHDT and CDR2 YYEEEE. Trimming left V 2 bases short and J 12 bases short, with 18 bases between. The CDR3 nucleotides read TGTGCCAGCAGCTTAAGATTAGGACCACGGCGGCAGTTCTTC. It codes for CASSLRLGPRRQFF.

This clonotype was found once. V and J are TRBV4-2 and TRBJ1-3, with 11 bases identical to TRBD1. The germline gives CDR1 LGHNA, CDR2 YNFKEQ. The trim removed 4 bases at V and 1 base at J, leaving 3 bases unmatched. This CDR3 is built from 16 residues. The CDR3 protein is CASSPGQGVSGNTIYF. The CDR3 DNA is TGTGCCAGCAGCCCGGGACAGGGGGTTTCTGGAAACACCATATATTTT.

The chain links TRBV2 to TRBJ2-5; D not certain. This CDR3 contains 15 residues. The germline gives CDR1 SNHLY, CDR2 FYNNEI. V lost 5 bases and J lost 9, with 22 bases in between. CDR3 DNA sequence: TGTGCCAGCAGTTTTCGTTCTCCAGGCGTGACCCCCCAGTACTTC. It specifies CASSFRSPGVTPQYF.

V gene TRBV6-1 combines with J gene TRBJ2-7; a weak D match, TRBD1 (6 bases). The V end lost 2 bases, the J end lost 5 bases, and 16 bases lay between the germline ends. The CDR3 extends over 15 amino acids. CDR1 is MNHNS and CDR2 is SASEGT in the germline V gene. CDR3 protein: CASSERPGEGNEQYF. The CDR3 region has the DNA TGTGCCAGCAGTGAAAGGCCAGGGGAAGGTAACGAGCAGTACTTC.

This clonotype was observed a handful of times. The chain employs TRBV20-1 and TRBJ2-1; 9 nucleotides match TRBD2. The CDR3 runs to 14 residues. Germline V CDR1 and CDR2: DFQATT, SNEGSKA (reference sequence). After removal of 6 bases from V and 6 bases from J, the junction contained 9 bases not matched to a gene. The CDR3 coding sequence is TGCAGTGCCCCTGATAGCGGGAGATCCAATGAGCAGTTCTTC. It encodes CSAPDSGRSNEQFF.

This clonotype has only a few counts. The genes are TRBV28 and TRBJ2-7; D call uncertain. Germline assignment: CDR1 MDHEN and CDR2 SYDVKM. CDR3 length: 16 residues. Trimming shortened V by 6 bases and J by 7 bases, and 25 bases separated the two germline ends. CDR3 in DNA: TGTGCCAGCAGGAGCATCCGGGCAGGCCAGAGGAGAGAGCAGTACTTC. Translating it yields CASRSIRAGQRREQYF.

In its sample, this clonotype was seen many times. V gene TRBV20-1 combines with J gene TRBJ1-1; 7 bases map to TRBD1. Germline V gene lookup returns CDR1 DFQATT and CDR2 SNEGSKA (reference sequence). V dropped 5 bases and J dropped 0; count of bases not matched to a gene: 9. The CDR3 length is 15 residues. CDR3 nucleotides: TGCAGTGCTCCAACCAGGGGGGGACTGAACACTGAAGCTTTCTTT. It encodes CSAPTRGGLNTEAFF.

This clonotype was seen only a few times. This chain uses TRBV5-1 with TRBJ1-2; tentatively, D is TRBD1 (6 bases). Per germline, CDR1 SGHRS and CDR2 YFSETQ. V gave up 0 bases and J gave up 3 bases, with 12 bases separating them. This CDR3 has 15 residues. CDR3 region: CASSLGLAGDYGYTF. The CDR3 nucleotides are TGCGCCAGCAGCTTGGGTTTGGCAGGGGACTATGGCTACACCTTC. The whole variable domain, remainder taken from reference TRBV5-1 and TRBJ1-2, is KAGVTQTPRYLIKTRGQQVTLSCSPISGHRSVSWYQQTPGQGLQFLFEYFSETQRNKGNFPGRFSGRQFSNSRSEMNVSTLELGDSALYLCASSLGLAGDYGYTFGSGTRLTVV.

The genes are TRBV3-1 and TRBJ2-1; either TRBD1 or TRBD2 may fit D (6 bases each). There are 15 residues in the CDR3. CDR1 and CDR2 (germline): LGHDT, YNNKEL (reference sequence). Trimming pared 1 base from V and 10 bases from J, leaving 17 bases between. Written as DNA, the CDR3 is TGTGCCAGCAGCCAAGGCCCGGGGGCCCGGAAGGAGCAGTTCTTC. Protein product: CASSQGPGARKEQFF.